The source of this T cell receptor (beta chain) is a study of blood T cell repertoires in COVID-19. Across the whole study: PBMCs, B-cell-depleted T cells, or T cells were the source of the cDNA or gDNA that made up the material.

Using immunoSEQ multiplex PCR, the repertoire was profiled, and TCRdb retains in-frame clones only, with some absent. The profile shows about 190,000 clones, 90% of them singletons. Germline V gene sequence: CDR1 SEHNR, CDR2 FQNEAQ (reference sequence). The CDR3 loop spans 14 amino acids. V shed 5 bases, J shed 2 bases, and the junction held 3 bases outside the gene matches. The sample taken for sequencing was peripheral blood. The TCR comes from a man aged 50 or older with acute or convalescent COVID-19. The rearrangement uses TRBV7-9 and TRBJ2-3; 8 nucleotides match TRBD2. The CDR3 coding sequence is TGTGCCAGCAGCCCGGGGGGGGACACAGATACGCAGTATTTT. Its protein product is CASSPGGDTDTQYF.